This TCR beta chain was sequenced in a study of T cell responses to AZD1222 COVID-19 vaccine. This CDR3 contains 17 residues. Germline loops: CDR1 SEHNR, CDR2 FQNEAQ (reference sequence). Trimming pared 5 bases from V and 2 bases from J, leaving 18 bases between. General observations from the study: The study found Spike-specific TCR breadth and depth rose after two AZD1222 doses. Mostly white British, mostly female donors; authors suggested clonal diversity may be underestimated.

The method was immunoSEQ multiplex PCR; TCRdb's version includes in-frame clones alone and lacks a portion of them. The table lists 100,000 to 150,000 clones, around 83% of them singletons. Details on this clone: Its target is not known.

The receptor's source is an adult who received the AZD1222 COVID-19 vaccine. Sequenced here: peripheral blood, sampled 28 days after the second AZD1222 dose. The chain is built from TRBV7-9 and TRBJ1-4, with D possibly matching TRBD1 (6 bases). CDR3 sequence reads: CASSPIGGGGTNEKLFF. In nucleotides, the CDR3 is TGTGCCAGCAGCCCTATCGGAGGGGGGGGCACTAATGAAAAACTGTTTTTT.